This T cell receptor (beta chain) was profiled in a study of cytomegalovirus exposure and HLA in healthy donors. General study points: A subsequent analysis found that TCR clusters from the first cohort also tended to co-occur in the 120 validation repertoires, with about 93% of cluster scores above 0. Cytomegalovirus-associated TCR beta chains were listed, numbering 150 to 200.

Libraries were prepared by immunoSEQ multiplex PCR; TCRdb keeps only in-frame clonotypes and omits some of them. This repertoire shows 150,000 to 170,000 clones, roughly 84% found once; its top ten account for over 2%. Trimming took off 10 bases at V and 1 base at J, with 11 bases between the two ends. The CDR3 is 13 amino acids. CDR1 and CDR2 (germline): MNHEY, SMNVEV (reference sequence). This clone was counted between two and nine times. Antigen unknown. Sequencing was done on a sample of PBMCs. The clonotype was recovered from a human donor in good health. The rearrangement uses TRBV27 and TRBJ1-5; D unclear. Here the CDR3 DNA reads TGTGCCACCCGGAGGGTAAGCAATCAGCCCCAGCATTTT. Translation gives CATRRVSNQPQHF.